This entry lists 21 T cell receptor beta chains sequenced from one sample in a study of Graves' ophthalmopathy and Graves' hyperthyroidism. Investigators amplified TCR beta CDR3 regions from RNA transcripts. HTBI-primed first-round RT-PCR preceded second-round multiplex PCR. From the multiplex PCR reads, TCRdb called clonotypes with MiXCR, one entry per CDR3 protein. The sample has about 1.2 million distinct CDR3 sequences; about 35% are singletons. Material: peripheral blood or thyroid tissue (not recorded which). Receptors were obtained from an adult man with Graves' hyperthyroidism.

Many counts were recorded for this clonotype. The V call is TRBV9, the J call TRBJ1-6; the D gene is possibly TRBD1 (6 bases). The V gene's germline CDR1 is SGDLS and CDR2 YYNGEE. The length of the CDR3 is 15 residues. V was clipped by 0 bases and J by 10 bases, with 14 bases between them. In nucleotides, the CDR3 is TGTGCCAGCAGCGTAGCGCCACAGGGAAACTCACCCCTCCACTTT. Translated: CASSVAPQGNSPLHF.

There are a few counts of this clonotype. The V call is TRBV12-3 or TRBV12-4, the J call TRBJ1-5, with 8 bases aligning to TRBD1. The CDR3 spans 16 residues. Trimming took 2 bases from V and 6 from J; bases not matched to a gene: 9. CDR3 loop: CASSLSRQGASQPQHF. DNA for the CDR3: TGTGCCAGCAGTTTATCGAGGCAGGGGGCTAGTCAGCCCCAGCATTTT.

This clonotype was picked up a small number of times. This chain joins TRBV11-2 and TRBJ1-4; D gene uncertain. Germline CDR1 SGHAT, CDR2 FQNNGV. Trimming cost V 1 base and J 5 bases, with 11 bases left between them. This CDR3 is 15 amino acids long. Written as DNA, the CDR3 is TGTGCCAGCAGCTTAGGCACCCAGGAAAATGAAAAACTGTTTTTT. Protein: CASSLGTQENEKLFF.

This clonotype was counted at least ten times. This chain connects TRBV7-9 to TRBJ1-2; D unresolved. Trimming cost V 2 bases and J 3 bases, with 10 bases left between them. Germline V gene lookup returns CDR1 SEHNR and CDR2 FQNEAQ (reference sequence). This CDR3 region has 14 residues. CDR3: CASSLIADHYGYTF. DNA for the CDR3: TGTGCCAGCAGCTTAATCGCAGACCACTATGGCTACACCTTC. Together with reference TRBV7-9 and TRBJ1-2, the CDR3 gives the full variable domain: DTGVSQNPRHKITKRGQNVTFRCDPISEHNRLYWYRQTLGQGPEFLTYFQNEAQLEKSRLLSDRFSAERPKGSFSTLEIQRTEQGDSAMYLCASSLIADHYGYTFGSGTRLTVV.

This clonotype was observed at least ten times. J is TRBJ2-5 and V is TRBV12-3 or TRBV12-4; D might be TRBD1 (6 bases). This CDR3 region has 14 residues. Trimming took off 1 base at V and 5 bases at J, with 11 bases between the two ends. CDR3 coding DNA: TGTGCCAGCAGTTTAGGGGGGCGCGAGGAGACCCAGTACTTC. Encoded protein: CASSLGGREETQYF.

This clonotype was recorded many times. This chain connects TRBV2 to TRBJ1-4; the D is unclear. The germline gives CDR1 SNHLY, CDR2 FYNNEI. CDR3 length: 15 amino acids. Trimming shortened V by 2 bases and J by 0 bases, and 7 bases separated the two germline ends. For the CDR3, the DNA is TGTGCCAGCAGTGAACGGGCTGCAACTAATGAAAAACTGTTTTTT. This sequence encodes CASSERAATNEKLFF.

The chain links TRBV11-2 to TRBJ2-2; D not certain. The V gene's germline CDR1 is SGHAT and CDR2 FQNNGV. This CDR3 has 16 residues. V lost 1 base and J lost 1, with 10 bases in between. The CDR3 DNA reads TGTGCCAGCAGCTTAGGTCCACAAAGGAACACCGGGGAGCTGTTTTTT. Encoded protein: CASSLGPQRNTGELFF. Complete variable domain (other parts from reference TRBV11-2 and TRBJ2-2): EAGVAQSPRYKIIEKRQSVAFWCNPISGHATLYWYQQILGQGPKLLIQFQNNGVVDDSQLPKDRFSAERLKGVDSTLKIQPAKLEDSAVYLCASSLGPQRNTGELFFGEGSRLTVL.

The rearrangement uses TRBV29-1 and TRBJ2-2; TRBD1 is a possible D gene (6 bases). The CDR3 spans 13 residues. Per germline, CDR1 SQVTM and CDR2 ANQGSEA. Trimming left V 4 bases short and J 8 bases short, with 14 bases between. For the CDR3, the DNA is TGCAGCGTTGTAAGGGGGAGTAGGGGGGAGCTGTTTTTT. It translates to CSVVRGSRGELFF.

Points on this clonotype: Just one base apart from a much larger clone, this may be a read error. The rearrangement uses TRBV7-2 and TRBJ2-7; no clear D. This CDR3 is 16 amino acids long. In germline, CDR1 is SGHTA, CDR2 FQGNSA. In DNA form, the CDR3 reads TGTGCCAGCAGCTTAAGATTCGGGTTCCTCTCCTACGAGCACTACTTC. It encodes CASSLRFGFLSYEHYF. Full variable domain (outside the CDR3, taken from reference TRBV7-2 and TRBJ2-7): GAGVSQSPSNKVTEKGKDVELRCDPISGHTALYWYRQSLGQGLEFLIYFQGNSAPDKSGLPSDRFSAERTGGSVSTLTIQRTQQEDSAVYLCASSLRFGFLSYEHYFGPGTRLTVT.

This clonotype was seen a handful of times. The CDR3 nucleotides read TGTGCCAGCAGCTTAGGGACAGGCTTGACTGAAGCTTTCTTT. It codes for CASSLGTGLTEAFF. The chain has TRBV7-2 and TRBJ1-1; 7 nucleotides agree with TRBD1. CDR1 is SGHTA, CDR2 FQGNSA, per germline. This CDR3 region has 14 residues. With V trimmed by 1 base and J by 5 bases, 4 bases remained unmatched.

Many counts were recorded for this clonotype. The chain employs TRBV2 and TRBJ1-4; D is possibly TRBD1 (5 bases). CDR1 SNHLY and CDR2 FYNNEI come from the germline V gene. V lost 7 bases to trimming and J lost 3 bases, with 9 bases between them. CDR3 length: 13 amino acids. The CDR3 spells CASTEQANEKLFF. The CDR3 region has the DNA TGTGCCAGCACGGAACAGGCTAATGAAAAACTGTTTTTT.

This clonotype has at least ten counts. This sequence joins TRBV12-3 or TRBV12-4 and TRBJ2-7; the D is unclear. With 2 bases removed from V and 0 bases from J, the gap between germline ends came to 5 bases. The CDR3 spans 13 residues. Here the CDR3 reads CASSLSNSYEQYF. The CDR3 DNA sequence: TGTGCCAGCAGTTTATCAAACTCCTACGAGCAGTACTTC.

The rearrangement uses TRBV7-8 and TRBJ2-7; D not resolved. Germline-derived CDR1 and CDR2 are SGHVS and FQNEAQ. V lost 8 bases and J lost 2, with 7 bases in between. CDR3 length: 11 residues. The CDR3 loop reads CASALTYEQYF. The CDR3 nucleotides are TGTGCCAGCGCTTTGACCTACGAGCAGTACTTC.

The chain employs TRBV9 and TRBJ2-6, with D possibly being TRBD1 (5 bases). This CDR3 is 18 amino acids long. Trimming pared 3 bases from V and 0 bases from J, leaving 16 bases between. Germline V gene sequence: CDR1 SGDLS, CDR2 YYNGEE. The CDR3 DNA reads TGTGCCAGCAGCGGGATGACAGCCTTTCTCTCTGGGGCCAACGTCCTGACTTTC. The encoded protein is CASSGMTAFLSGANVLTF.

The chain is built from TRBV19 and TRBJ2-2; 7 nucleotides agree with TRBD1. The germline gives CDR1 LNHDA, CDR2 SQIVND (reference sequence). J was trimmed by 5 bases and V by 7 bases; bases with no gene match: 16. The CDR3 is 17 residues long. The CDR3 DNA sequence: TGTGCCAGTAAGCCGGGACAGTCTCCCAAGGGGACCGGGGAGCTGTTTTTT. It translates to CASKPGQSPKGTGELFF.

This clonotype was detected a few times. The V call is TRBV6-6, the J call TRBJ2-7; 7 nucleotides align to TRBD2. This CDR3 spans 15 amino acids. With V trimmed by 2 bases and J by 3 bases, 7 bases remained unmatched. Germline V lookup: CDR1 MNHNY, CDR2 SVGAGI (reference sequence). The CDR3 DNA reads TGTGCCAGCAGTTACGGCGGGAGTTTGGACTACGAGCAGTACTTC. Its translation is CASSYGGSLDYEQYF.

This clonotype was counted ten times or more. The rearrangement uses TRBV10-3 and TRBJ2-5; tentatively, D is TRBD1 (6 bases). Trimming pared 10 bases from V and 0 bases from J, leaving 21 bases between. This CDR3 is built from 16 residues. The V gene's germline CDR1 is ENHRY and CDR2 SYGVKD. CDR3 sequence reads: CATRYRDTGYQETQYF. The CDR3 DNA is TGTGCCACGAGGTACCGGGACACTGGGTACCAAGAGACCCAGTACTTC.

A single count supports this clonotype. V is TRBV25-1 and J is TRBJ1-2; TRBD1 might be the D (5 bases). Per the germline V gene, CDR1 is MGHDK and CDR2 is SYGVNS. The CDR3 is made up of 13 amino acids. The germline V and J ends were trimmed by 5 bases and 5 bases, with 12 bases remaining between them. CDR3 sequence: CASSPLGAYGYTF. The CDR3 DNA reads as TGTGCCAGCAGTCCCCTCGGGGCGTATGGCTACACCTTC.

This clonotype has at least ten counts. This rearrangement joins TRBV20-1 to TRBJ2-2, with TRBD2 matching over 14 bases. Germline V lookup: CDR1 DFQATT, CDR2 SNEGSKA (reference sequence). V shed 7 bases and J 4 bases; nucleotides not matched to a gene: 8. The CDR3 totals 16 residues. CDR3 protein: CSGTSGGPLSTGELFF. For the CDR3, the DNA is TGCAGTGGGACTAGCGGGGGGCCCCTGAGCACCGGGGAGCTGTTTTTT.

This clonotype appeared a single time. The junction departs from the called germline gene at one end, perhaps through a read error. The rearrangement links TRBV6-1 to TRBJ2-5; TRBD1 matches 8 bases. Looked up from germline, CDR1 is MNHNS and CDR2 is SASEGT. The CDR3 loop spans 14 amino acids. The CDR3 DNA sequence: TGTGCCAGCCGAATCCGGGACAGGCAAGAGTCCCAGTACTTC. It yields the protein CASRIRDRQESQYF.

A note on this clonotype: A read error may produce the germline difference seen at one junction end. The chain uses TRBV10-2 and TRBJ2-7; 10 nucleotides line up with TRBD2. The germline V gene encodes CDR1 WSHSY and CDR2 SAAADI. This CDR3 spans 16 amino acids. CDR3 sequence: CASSNPSSGRGYEQYF. As DNA, the CDR3 is TGTGCCAGCAGCAACCCCTCTAGCGGGAGAGGCTACGAGCAGTACTTC.